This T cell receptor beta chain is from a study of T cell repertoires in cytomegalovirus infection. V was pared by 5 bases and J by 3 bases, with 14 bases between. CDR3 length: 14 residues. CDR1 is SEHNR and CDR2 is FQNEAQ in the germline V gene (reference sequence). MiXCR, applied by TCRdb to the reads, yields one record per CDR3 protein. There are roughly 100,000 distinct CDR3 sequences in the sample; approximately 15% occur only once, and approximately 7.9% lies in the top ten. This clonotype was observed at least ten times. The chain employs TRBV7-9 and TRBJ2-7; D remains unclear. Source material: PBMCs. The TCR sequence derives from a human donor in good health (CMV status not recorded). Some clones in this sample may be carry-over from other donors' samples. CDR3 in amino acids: CASSTFGDNYEQYF. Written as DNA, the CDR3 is TGTGCCAGCAGCACCTTTGGGGATAACTACGAGCAGTACTTC.